The 28 T cell receptor beta chains below come from one sample, sequenced in a study of immune cell composition in non-small cell lung cancer. Normal lung was sampled as far from the tumour as possible, at least 3 cm. The data were produced by immunoSEQ multiplex PCR, yet TCRdb's version contains in-frame clones alone and is incomplete. The repertoire has roughly 5,800 clones, nearly 90% of them found once; the top ten carry approximately 6%. Material: non-adjacent lung tissue. The receptor set was obtained from a human donor with non-small cell lung cancer.

The chain joins TRBV30 to TRBJ2-5; a weak D match, TRBD1 (5 bases). Deletions cut 0 bases from V and 5 bases from J, with 10 bases between. CDR1 and CDR2 from the germline V gene are GTSNPN and SVGIG (reference sequence). The CDR3 runs 13 residues. The CDR3: CAWSVGVGETQYF. CDR3 DNA: TGTGCCTGGAGTGTAGGGGTGGGGGAGACCCAGTACTTC.

This chain joins TRBV5-1 and TRBJ2-7, with D perhaps TRBD1 (6 bases). This CDR3 has 14 amino acids. Germline V gene sequence: CDR1 SGHRS, CDR2 YFSETQ. V lost 4 bases and J 0 bases, leaving 11 bases between the germline ends. CDR3 sequence: CASSAGDGSYEQYF. CDR3 nucleotide sequence: TGCGCCAGCAGCGCAGGGGACGGCTCCTACGAGCAGTACTTC.

The rearrangement links TRBV19 to TRBJ2-7, with a weak D call TRBD1 (5 bases). V lost 6 bases and J lost 5, with 23 bases in between. Germline V gene data show CDR1 as LNHDA and CDR2 as SQIVND (reference sequence). This CDR3 has 16 amino acids. CDR3 in amino acids: CASRSQRAAGIHEQYF. CDR3 coding DNA: TGTGCCAGTAGATCACAACGGGCAGCAGGGATCCACGAGCAGTACTTC.

This chain connects TRBV19 to TRBJ2-3, with D possibly TRBD1 on 5 matching bases. The V end was cut by 9 bases, the J end by 3 bases, with 19 bases between. The CDR3 is 15 amino acids. The germline V gene has CDR1 LNHDA and CDR2 SQIVND (reference sequence). DNA of the CDR3: TGTGCCAGCTCCGCTGGGGCTTACACGACAGATACGCAGTATTTT. This codes for CASSAGAYTTDTQYF.

A few counts support this clone. The V gene is TRBV29-1, the J gene TRBJ2-7; maybe TRBD2 (6 bases). Trimming cost V 2 bases and J 0 bases, with 14 bases left between them. Per germline, CDR1 SQVTM and CDR2 ANQGSEA. The CDR3 has 15 residues. The CDR3 nucleotides are TGCAGCGTTGAATCCCTGGGGGGATCCTCCTACGAGCAGTACTTC. Translated, it gives CSVESLGGSSYEQYF.

The chain is built from TRBV5-1 and TRBJ2-1; a possible D gene is TRBD2 (6 bases). CDR1 SGHRS and CDR2 YFSETQ come from the germline V gene. The length of the CDR3 is 16 residues. Trimming took 4 bases from V and 0 from J, leaving 14 bases between them. The CDR3 is CASSVGGAGSYNEQFF. The CDR3 bases are TGCGCCAGCAGCGTGGGCGGGGCGGGCTCCTACAATGAGCAGTTCTTC.

The chain uses TRBV5-1 and TRBJ2-7; D is unresolved. The CDR3 runs 13 residues. V was shortened by 1 base and J by 6 bases, with 11 bases between the two germline ends. Per the germline V gene, CDR1 is SGHRS and CDR2 is YFSETQ. The CDR3 coding sequence is TGCGCCAGCAGCTTGTCTCAGGTCCGCGAGCAGTACTTC. It specifies CASSLSQVREQYF.

This chain uses TRBV11-2 with TRBJ2-3; D is possibly TRBD2 (6 bases). V gave up 1 base and J gave up 1 base, with 15 bases separating them. Germline V lookup: CDR1 SGHAT, CDR2 FQNNGV. This CDR3 comprises 17 residues. In DNA form, the CDR3 reads TGTGCCAGCAGCTTAGTGGCGGGGAGTCGGGGCACAGATACGCAGTATTTT. This codes for CASSLVAGSRGTDTQYF.

The chain employs TRBV6-1 and TRBJ2-3, with a weak D call TRBD1 (5 bases). CDR3 length equals 15 residues. Between the trimmed V and J ends, which lost 2 bases and 4 bases, there was a span of 13 bases. CDR1 is MNHNS and CDR2 is SASEGT in the germline V gene. The CDR3 DNA is TGTGCCAGCAGTGAACAGGGAAAAGGCCCAGATACGCAGTATTTT. Its protein product is CASSEQGKGPDTQYF.

Worth noting for this clone: At one end the junction does not follow the germline gene, possibly because of a read error. The chain joins TRBV7-8 to TRBJ1-2, with D unresolved. This CDR3 region has 14 residues. CDR1 is SGHVS and CDR2 is FQNEAQ in the germline V gene. The CDR3 DNA follows: TGTGCCAGCAGATTAGGGCCCTCTAACTATGGCTACACCTTC. It is translated as CASRLGPSNYGYTF.

V usage is TRBV27 and J usage is TRBJ2-5; TRBD2 aligns across 10 bases. Germline-derived CDR1 and CDR2 are MNHEY and SMNVEV (reference sequence). The CDR3 has 15 residues. After removal of 1 base from V and 5 bases from J, the junction contained 4 bases not matched to a gene. For the CDR3, the DNA is TGTGCCAGCAGTTTATGGCTAGCGGGAGTGGAGACCCAGTACTTC. It yields the protein CASSLWLAGVETQYF.

A word on this clone: The identical CDR3 is also encoded by other nucleotide sequences in the sample. The V and J genes are TRBV7-2 and TRBJ2-7; 9 bases are shared with TRBD1. The CDR3 consists of 15 residues. The ends lost 5 bases at V and 4 bases at J; junction bases unmatched: 9. CDR1 and CDR2 from the germline V gene are SGHTA and FQGNSA. The DNA for the CDR3 is TGTGCCAGCAGCCCGACTGTGGGACAGGGTTACGAGCAGTACTTC. It specifies CASSPTVGQGYEQYF.

The chain has TRBV9 and TRBJ2-2, with a possible D match to TRBD2 (5 bases). The CDR3 runs to 13 residues. V gave up 0 bases and J gave up 5 bases, with 5 bases separating them. CDR1 and CDR2 (germline): SGDLS, YYNGEE. CDR3 DNA: TGTGCCAGCAGCGTAGCGGGAACCGGGGAGCTGTTTTTT. Its translation: CASSVAGTGELFF.

This clone has only a few counts. This chain joins TRBV18 and TRBJ2-1; D might be TRBD2 (5 bases). Trimming took 3 bases from V and 8 from J, leaving 11 bases between them. Germline CDR1 is KGHSH and CDR2 is LQKENI. The CDR3 length is 13 residues. DNA for the CDR3: TGTGCCAGCTCACCCGGGAACTGGGATGAGCAGTTCTTC. Protein sequence: CASSPGNWDEQFF.

This clone occurred a few times. The J gene is TRBJ1-2, the V gene TRBV13; 10 bases line up with TRBD1. CDR1 and CDR2 from the germline V gene are PRHDT and FYEKMQ (reference sequence). The V and J ends lost 0 bases and 4 bases, in that order; junction bases with no gene match: 8. This CDR3 spans 17 amino acids. As DNA, the CDR3 is TGTGCCAGCAGCTTAGGCCTCGGACAGGGGGGCGGCTATGGCTACACCTTC. Translated: CASSLGLGQGGGYGYTF.

V gene TRBV6-5 combines with J gene TRBJ1-3; D call uncertain. Between the trimmed V and J ends, which lost 8 bases and 0 bases, there was a span of 14 bases. Looked up from germline, CDR1 is MNHEY and CDR2 is SVGAGI. The CDR3 totals 15 residues. CDR3 coding DNA: TGTGCCAGCCGGAGGACTCCCAACTCTGGAAACACCATATATTTT. It encodes CASRRTPNSGNTIYF.

A note on this clone: The junction differs from germline at one of its ends, possibly a read error. The chain has TRBV5-3 and TRBJ2-5, with D maybe TRBD2 (7 bases). TRBV5-3 is treated as an ORF (open reading frame) with a function not yet certain. The CDR3 is 15 residues long. CDR3 DNA sequence: TGTGCCAGCAGCTCCGGACAGACCGGGGGGGAGACCCAGTACTTC. Residues: CASSSGQTGGETQYF.

The rearrangement links TRBV7-9 to TRBJ2-5; no definite D call. Trimming stripped 5 bases from V and 5 bases from J, with 15 bases between. CDR3 size: 14 residues. CDR1 and CDR2 (germline): SEHNR, FQNEAQ (reference sequence). CDR3 nucleotides: TGTGCCAGCAGCCCAACAGCCTCTCAGGAGACCCAGTACTTC. It encodes CASSPTASQETQYF.

The rearrangement links TRBV6-5 to TRBJ2-3, with a tentative D call TRBD2 (5 bases). CDR3 length equals 14 residues. Germline V gives CDR1 MNHEY, CDR2 SVGAGI. V lost 5 bases, J lost 2 bases, and 11 bases lay in between. The CDR3 reads CASSPRGFTDTQYF. CDR3 bases: TGTGCCAGCAGTCCCCGAGGGTTCACAGATACGCAGTATTTT.

The chain employs TRBV4-1 and TRBJ1-2, with D tentatively TRBD1 (6 bases). Germline CDR1 MGHRA, CDR2 YSYEKL. This CDR3 is 13 amino acids long. Trimming left V 0 bases short and J 11 bases short, with 13 bases between. The chain's CDR3 is CASSQDRDIGYTF. CDR3 nucleotide sequence: TGCGCCAGCAGCCAAGATCGGGACATCGGGTACACCTTC.

This chain joins TRBV18 and TRBJ2-5; 9 nucleotides align to TRBD1. J gave up 3 bases and V 2 bases, and 4 bases lay outside the gene matches. The CDR3 is made up of 15 amino acids. CDR1 is KGHSH, CDR2 LQKENI, per germline. The CDR3 nucleotides read TGTGCCAGCTCACCAAGGACAGGGGAGGAAGAGACCCAGTACTTC. Its protein product is CASSPRTGEEETQYF.

The V call is TRBV9, the J call TRBJ2-5; D possibly corresponds to TRBD2 (7 bases). Germline V gene data show CDR1 as SGDLS and CDR2 as YYNGEE. V lost 0 bases, J lost 2 bases, and 14 bases lay in between. The CDR3 consists of 16 residues. The CDR3 DNA reads as TGTGCCAGCAGCGTAGCTTCCGGGGGGCGGCAAGAGACCCAGTACTTC. Amino acids: CASSVASGGRQETQYF.

V gene TRBV4-3 combines with J gene TRBJ1-5; TRBD1 might be the D (5 bases). Germline V gene sequence: CDR1 LGHNA, CDR2 YSLEER. The CDR3 runs 15 residues. V lost 0 bases and J lost 7, with 13 bases in between. The CDR3 sequence is CASSQDSGGRQPQHF. The DNA for the CDR3 is TGCGCCAGCAGCCAAGATTCGGGGGGTAGGCAGCCCCAGCATTTT.

The rearrangement links TRBV5-1 to TRBJ2-5; a weak D match, TRBD2 (5 bases). The ends were cut back, 1 base at V and 3 bases at J, with 10 bases in the middle. CDR1 SGHRS and CDR2 YFSETQ come from the germline V gene. This CDR3 is built from 14 residues. The CDR3, as DNA: TGCGCCAGCAGCTTGAAGGCGAGGGAAGAGACCCAGTACTTC. Protein: CASSLKAREETQYF.

The genes are TRBV7-9 and TRBJ2-7; 8 bases line up with TRBD1. The V and J ends lost 4 bases and 3 bases, in that order; junction bases with no gene match: 5. CDR3 size: 14 residues. The germline V gene encodes CDR1 SEHNR and CDR2 FQNEAQ (reference sequence). The CDR3 spells CASSSRTGIYEQYF. CDR3 sequence (DNA): TGTGCCAGCAGCTCCCGGACAGGGATCTACGAGCAGTACTTC.

This clone is a singleton in its sample. The chain couples TRBV4-3 to TRBJ2-3; TRBD2 agrees at 10 bases. J gave up 6 bases and V 0 bases, and 6 bases lay outside the gene matches. The CDR3 totals 16 residues. Germline loops: CDR1 LGHNA, CDR2 YSLEER. The CDR3 region has the DNA TGCGCCAGCAGCCAAGAAGTAGCGGGAGGTGGTGATACGCAGTATTTT. Protein sequence: CASSQEVAGGGDTQYF.

This clone was detected a few times. J is TRBJ2-5 and V is TRBV25-1, with TRBD2 identical over 8 bases. The CDR3 is 15 amino acids. Germline loops: CDR1 MGHDK, CDR2 SYGVNS. V shed 2 bases and J 1 base; nucleotides not matched to a gene: 3. This CDR3 reads CASSEPTSGQETQYF. The CDR3 nucleotides read TGTGCCAGCAGTGAACCAACTAGCGGCCAAGAGACCCAGTACTTC.

The rearrangement links TRBV9 to TRBJ2-6; the match to TRBD1 covers 7 bases. V lost 4 bases and J lost 2; bases outside the gene matches: 9. Germline loops: CDR1 SGDLS, CDR2 YYNGEE. This CDR3 contains 17 residues. The CDR3 is CASSPNTGAPGANVLTF. CDR3 coding DNA: TGTGCCAGCAGCCCAAACACAGGGGCCCCTGGGGCCAACGTCCTGACTTTC.